The entry below describes one T cell receptor (beta chain). In germline, CDR1 is LNHNV, CDR2 YYDKDF (reference sequence). The CDR3 sequence is 13 residues long. With 2 bases removed from V and 3 bases from J, the gap between germline ends came to 5 bases. This sample stems from a study of cytomegalovirus exposure and HLA in healthy donors. 13 Jbeta primers and 60 Vbeta primers were used for the PCR. The table came from immunoSEQ multiplex PCR; TCRdb's copy has only in-frame clones and leaves some out. The sample consists of 200,000 or so clones, approximately 79% of them appearing once. This TCR came from a man in his forties in good health and CMV-seropositive. The rearrangement joins TRBV15 to TRBJ1-5; D uncertain. Sequencing was carried out using PBMCs. CDR3 nucleotides: TGTGCCACCAGCAGAACAGCCAATCAGCCCCAGCATTTT. Its protein is CATSRTANQPQHF. Full variable domain (remainder filled in from reference TRBV15 and TRBJ1-5): DAMVIQNPRYQVTQFGKPVTLSCSQTLNHNVMYWYQQKSSQAPKLLFHYYDKDFNNEADTPDNFQSRRPNTSFCFLDIRSPGLGDTAMYLCATSRTANQPQHFGDGTRLSIL.